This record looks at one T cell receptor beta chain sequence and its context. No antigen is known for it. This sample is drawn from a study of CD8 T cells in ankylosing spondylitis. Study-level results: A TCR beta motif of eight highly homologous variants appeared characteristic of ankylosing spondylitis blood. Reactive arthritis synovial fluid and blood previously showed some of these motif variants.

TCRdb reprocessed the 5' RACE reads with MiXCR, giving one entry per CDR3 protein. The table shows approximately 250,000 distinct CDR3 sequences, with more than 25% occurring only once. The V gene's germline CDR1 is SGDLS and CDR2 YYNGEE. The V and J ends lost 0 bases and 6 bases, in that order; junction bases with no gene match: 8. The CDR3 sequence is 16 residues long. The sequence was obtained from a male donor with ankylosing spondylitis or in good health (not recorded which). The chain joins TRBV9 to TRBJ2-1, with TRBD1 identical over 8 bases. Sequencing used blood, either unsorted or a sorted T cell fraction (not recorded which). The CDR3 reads CASSVGPGTGGNEQFF. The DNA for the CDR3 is TGTGCCAGCAGCGTAGGGCCCGGGACAGGTGGCAATGAGCAGTTCTTC. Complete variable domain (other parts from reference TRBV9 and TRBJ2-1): DSGVTQTPKHLITATGQRVTLRCSPRSGDLSVYWYQQSLDQGLQFLIQYYNGEERAKGNILERFSAQQFPDLHSELNLSSLELGDSALYFCASSVGPGTGGNEQFFGPGTRLTVL.